Reported below is one TCR beta chain. Antigen unknown. It may be a read error: a sequence one base away is much more abundant. From roughly 390 ng of RNA, a library with molecular barcoded alpha/delta and beta/gamma adaptors was made. TCRdb fed the reads into MiXCR, producing one record per CDR3 protein. The repertoire has about 130,000 distinct CDR3 sequences, 13% of them found once; the top ten carry approximately 9.9%. Germline CDR1 reads DFQATT; CDR2 reads SNEGSKA (reference sequence). The CDR3 loop spans 11 amino acids. These data originate in a study of read filtering for tumor transcriptome and immune sequencing. Across the whole study: Among patients, around 18 were male and more than 11 female, aged roughly 45 to 85 (mean approximately 60). Transcriptome libraries were built from DNase-treated RNA.

Whole-study results and caveats: Single-read clonotypes: about 81.9% of IR-seq clonotypes (around 3.5% of reads), 65% to 75% of RNA-seq clonotypes (roughly 43% of reads). The CD138-negative fraction was mixed bone marrow immune cells, not pure T cells.

The material sequenced was a population of CD138-negative cells sorted from bone marrow. The clonotype originates from a donor at least 40 years old with multiple myeloma. The V and J genes are TRBV20-1 and TRBJ1-1; no clear D. The CDR3 loop is CSASKRTETFF. The CDR3 nucleotides read TGCAGTGCTAGTAAGAGGACTGAAACTTTCTTT.